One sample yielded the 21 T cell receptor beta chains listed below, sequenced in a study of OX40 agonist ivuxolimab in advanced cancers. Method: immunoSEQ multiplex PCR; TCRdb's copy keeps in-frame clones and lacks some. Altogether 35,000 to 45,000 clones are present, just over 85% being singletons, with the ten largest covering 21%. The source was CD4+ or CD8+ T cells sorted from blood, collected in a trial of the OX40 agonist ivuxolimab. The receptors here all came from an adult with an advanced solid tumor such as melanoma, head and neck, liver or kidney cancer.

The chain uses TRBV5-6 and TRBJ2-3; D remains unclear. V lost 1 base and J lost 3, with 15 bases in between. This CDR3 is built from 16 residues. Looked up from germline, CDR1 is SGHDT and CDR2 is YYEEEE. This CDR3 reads CASSLRASKVTDTQYF. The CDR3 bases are TGTGCCAGCAGCTTGAGAGCGTCGAAGGTTACAGATACGCAGTATTTT.

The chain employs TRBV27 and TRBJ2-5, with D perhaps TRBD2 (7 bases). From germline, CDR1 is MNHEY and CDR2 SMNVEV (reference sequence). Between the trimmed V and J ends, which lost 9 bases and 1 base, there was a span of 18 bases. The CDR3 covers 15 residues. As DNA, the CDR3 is TGTGCCAGAACGGAGGAGGGGGGGGCCCAAGAGACCCAGTACTTC. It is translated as CARTEEGGAQETQYF.

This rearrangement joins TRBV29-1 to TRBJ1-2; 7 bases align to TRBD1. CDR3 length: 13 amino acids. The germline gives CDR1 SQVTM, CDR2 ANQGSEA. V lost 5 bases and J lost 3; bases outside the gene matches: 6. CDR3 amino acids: CSVLDTGDYGYTF. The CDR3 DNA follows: TGCAGCGTTCTCGACACAGGGGACTATGGCTACACCTTC.

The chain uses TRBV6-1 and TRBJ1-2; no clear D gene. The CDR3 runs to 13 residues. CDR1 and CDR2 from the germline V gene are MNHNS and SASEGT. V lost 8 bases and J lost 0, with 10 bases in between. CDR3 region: CASGPPANYGYTF. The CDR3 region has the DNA TGTGCCAGCGGGCCTCCGGCTAACTATGGCTACACCTTC.

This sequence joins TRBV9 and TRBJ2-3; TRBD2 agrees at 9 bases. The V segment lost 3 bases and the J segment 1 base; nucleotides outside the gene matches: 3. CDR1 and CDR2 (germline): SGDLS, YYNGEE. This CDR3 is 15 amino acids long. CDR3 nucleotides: TGTGCCAGCAGCGGTAGCGGGGGACGCACAGATACGCAGTATTTT. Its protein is CASSGSGGRTDTQYF.

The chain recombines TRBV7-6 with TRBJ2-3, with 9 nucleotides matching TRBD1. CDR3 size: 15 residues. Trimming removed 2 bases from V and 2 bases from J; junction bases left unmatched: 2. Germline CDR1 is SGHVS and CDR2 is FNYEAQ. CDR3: CASSLTGGHTDTQYF. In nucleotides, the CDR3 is TGTGCCAGCAGCTTAACAGGGGGCCACACAGATACGCAGTATTTT.

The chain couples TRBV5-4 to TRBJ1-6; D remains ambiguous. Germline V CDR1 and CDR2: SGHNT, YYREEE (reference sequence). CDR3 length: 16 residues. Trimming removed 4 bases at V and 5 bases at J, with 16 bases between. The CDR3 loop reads CASSQDLQLDNSPLHF. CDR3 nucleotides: TGTGCCAGCAGCCAGGATCTACAGTTAGATAATTCACCCCTCCACTTT. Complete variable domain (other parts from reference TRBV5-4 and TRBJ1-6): ETGVTQSPTHLIKTRGQQVTLRCSSQSGHNTVSWYQQALGQGPQFIFQYYREEENGRGNFPPRFSGLQFPNYSSELNVNALELDDSALYLCASSQDLQLDNSPLHFGNGTRLTVT.

The CDR3 region is CASSLEPGGYGYTF. The DNA of the CDR3 is TGTGCCAGCAGCTTGGAGCCGGGAGGCTATGGCTACACCTTC. The chain has TRBV11-3 and TRBJ1-2, with D unclear. V lost 3 bases and J 4 bases, leaving 12 bases between the germline ends. The CDR3 runs to 14 residues. The germline CDR1 and CDR2 sequences are SGHNT and YENEEA. Full variable domain (outside the CDR3, taken from reference TRBV11-3 and TRBJ1-2): EAGVVQSPRYKIIEKKQPVAFWCNPISGHNTLYWYLQNLGQGPELLIRYENEEAVDDSQLPKDRFSAERLKGVDSTLKIQPAELGDSAVYLCASSLEPGGYGYTFGSGTRLTVV.

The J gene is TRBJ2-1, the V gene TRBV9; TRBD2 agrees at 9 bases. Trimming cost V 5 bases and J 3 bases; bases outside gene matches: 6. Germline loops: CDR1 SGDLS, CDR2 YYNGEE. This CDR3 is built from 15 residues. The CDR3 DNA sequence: TGTGCCAGCAGAGCGACTAGCGGAGTCTACAATGAGCAGTTCTTC. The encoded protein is CASRATSGVYNEQFF.

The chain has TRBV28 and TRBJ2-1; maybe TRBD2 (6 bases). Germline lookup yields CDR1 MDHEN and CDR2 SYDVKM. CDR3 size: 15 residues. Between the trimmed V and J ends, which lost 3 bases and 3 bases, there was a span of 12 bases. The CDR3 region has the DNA TGTGCCAGCAGTTTTCGGAGGAGGGACTACAATGAGCAGTTCTTC. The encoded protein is CASSFRRRDYNEQFF. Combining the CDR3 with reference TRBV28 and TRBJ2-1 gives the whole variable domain DVKVTQSSRYLVKRTGEKVFLECVQDMDHENMFWYRQDPGLGLRLIYFSYDVKMKEKGDIPEGYSVSREKKERFSLILESASTNQTSMYLCASSFRRRDYNEQFFGPGTRLTVL.

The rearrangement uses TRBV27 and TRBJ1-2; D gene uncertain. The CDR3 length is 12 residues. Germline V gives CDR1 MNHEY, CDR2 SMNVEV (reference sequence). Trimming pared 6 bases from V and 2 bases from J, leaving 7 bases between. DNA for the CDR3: TGTGCCAGCAGCACACAGAACTATGGCTACACCTTC. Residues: CASSTQNYGYTF.

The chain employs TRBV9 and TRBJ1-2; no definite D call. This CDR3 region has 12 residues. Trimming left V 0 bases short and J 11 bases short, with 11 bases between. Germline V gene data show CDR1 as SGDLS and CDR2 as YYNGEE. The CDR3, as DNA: TGTGCCAGCAGCGTAGGCCGGGATTGGTACACCTTC. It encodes CASSVGRDWYTF. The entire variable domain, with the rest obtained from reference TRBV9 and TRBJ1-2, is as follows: DSGVTQTPKHLITATGQRVTLRCSPRSGDLSVYWYQQSLDQGLQFLIQYYNGEERAKGNILERFSAQQFPDLHSELNLSSLELGDSALYFCASSVGRDWYTFGSGTRLTVV.

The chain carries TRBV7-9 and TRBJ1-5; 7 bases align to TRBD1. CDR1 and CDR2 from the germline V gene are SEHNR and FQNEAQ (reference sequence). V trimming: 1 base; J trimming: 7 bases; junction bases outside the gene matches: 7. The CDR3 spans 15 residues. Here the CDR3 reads CASSLGDSGKQPQHF. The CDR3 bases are TGTGCCAGCAGCTTAGGGGACAGCGGAAAGCAGCCCCAGCATTTT. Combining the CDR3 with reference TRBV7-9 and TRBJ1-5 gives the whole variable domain DTGVSQNPRHKITKRGQNVTFRCDPISEHNRLYWYRQTLGQGPEFLTYFQNEAQLEKSRLLSDRFSAERPKGSFSTLEIQRTEQGDSAMYLCASSLGDSGKQPQHFGDGTRLSIL.

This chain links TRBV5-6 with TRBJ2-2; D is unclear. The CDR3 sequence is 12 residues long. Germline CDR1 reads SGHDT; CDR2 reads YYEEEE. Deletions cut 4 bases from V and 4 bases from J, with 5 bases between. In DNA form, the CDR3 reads TGTGCCAGCAGCCAACCCACCGGGGAGCTGTTTTTT. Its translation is CASSQPTGELFF.

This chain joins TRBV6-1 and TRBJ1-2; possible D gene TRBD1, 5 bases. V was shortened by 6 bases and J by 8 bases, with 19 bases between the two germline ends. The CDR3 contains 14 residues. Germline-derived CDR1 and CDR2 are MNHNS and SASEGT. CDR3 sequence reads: CASSPQGGGQGYTF. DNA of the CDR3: TGTGCCAGCAGCCCCCAGGGCGGGGGTCAAGGCTACACCTTC.

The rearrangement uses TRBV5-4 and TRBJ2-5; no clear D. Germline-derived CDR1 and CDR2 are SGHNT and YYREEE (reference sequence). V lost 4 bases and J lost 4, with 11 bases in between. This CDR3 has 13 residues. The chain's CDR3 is CASSLIAPETQYF. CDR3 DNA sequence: TGTGCCAGCAGCCTCATAGCTCCAGAGACCCAGTACTTC.

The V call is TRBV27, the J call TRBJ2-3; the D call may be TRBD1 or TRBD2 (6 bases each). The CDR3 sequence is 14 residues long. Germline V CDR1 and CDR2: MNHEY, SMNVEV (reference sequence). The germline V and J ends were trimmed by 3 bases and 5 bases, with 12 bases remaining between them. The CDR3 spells CASSLWGAEDTQYF. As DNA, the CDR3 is TGTGCCAGCAGTTTGTGGGGGGCGGAAGATACGCAGTATTTT.

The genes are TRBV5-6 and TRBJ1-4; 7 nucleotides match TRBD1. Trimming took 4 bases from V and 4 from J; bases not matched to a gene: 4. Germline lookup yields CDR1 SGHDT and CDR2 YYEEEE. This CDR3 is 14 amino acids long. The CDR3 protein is CASSIRDSNEKLFF. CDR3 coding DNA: TGTGCCAGCAGCATCCGGGACAGTAATGAAAAACTGTTTTTT.

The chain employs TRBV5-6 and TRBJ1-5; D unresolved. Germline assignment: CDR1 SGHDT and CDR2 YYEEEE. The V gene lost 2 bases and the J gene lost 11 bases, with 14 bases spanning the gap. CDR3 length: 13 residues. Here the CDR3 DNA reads TGTGCCAGCAGCTTCCGGGGAGGGTGGGCCCAGCATTTT. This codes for CASSFRGGWAQHF. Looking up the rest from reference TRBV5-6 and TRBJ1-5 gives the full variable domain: DAGVTQSPTHLIKTRGQQVTLRCSPKSGHDTVSWYQQALGQGPQFIFQYYEEEERQRGNFPDRFSGHQFPNYSSELNVNALLLGDSALYLCASSFRGGWAQHFGDGTRLSIL.

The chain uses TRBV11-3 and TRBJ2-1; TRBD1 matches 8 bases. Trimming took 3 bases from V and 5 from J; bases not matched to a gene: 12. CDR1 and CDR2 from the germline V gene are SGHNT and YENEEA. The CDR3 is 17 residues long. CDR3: CASSLDRDTARNNEQFF. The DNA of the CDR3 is TGTGCCAGCAGCTTGGACAGGGACACAGCAAGGAACAATGAGCAGTTCTTC.

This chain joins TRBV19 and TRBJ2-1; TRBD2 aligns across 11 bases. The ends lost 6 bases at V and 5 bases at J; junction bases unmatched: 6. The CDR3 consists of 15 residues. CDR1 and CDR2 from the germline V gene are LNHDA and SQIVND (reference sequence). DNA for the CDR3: TGTGCCAGTAGAGAACTAGCGGGGGCCGACAATGAGCAGTTCTTC. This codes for CASRELAGADNEQFF.